Below are 17 T cell receptor beta chains sequenced from a single sample in a study of OX40 agonist ivuxolimab in advanced cancers. Sequenced by immunoSEQ multiplex PCR; TCRdb stores in-frame clones only, minus some. The table lists about 64,000 clones, roughly 85% of them singletons. The sample in question was CD4+ or CD8+ T cells sorted from blood, obtained in a trial of the OX40 agonist ivuxolimab. The receptors were gathered from an adult with an advanced solid tumor such as melanoma, head and neck, liver or kidney cancer.

The DNA for the CDR3 is TGCGCCAGCAGCCTAGGGACCACTCCGTACCAAGAGACCCAGTACTTC. Protein product: CASSLGTTPYQETQYF. This sequence joins TRBV5-1 and TRBJ2-5; either TRBD1 or TRBD2 may fit D (5 bases each). This CDR3 region has 16 residues. Per the germline V gene, CDR1 is SGHRS and CDR2 is YFSETQ. V lost 4 bases to trimming and J lost 0 bases, with 16 bases between them. The variable domain in full, with the rest retrieved from reference TRBV5-1 and TRBJ2-5, is KAGVTQTPRYLIKTRGQQVTLSCSPISGHRSVSWYQQTPGQGLQFLFEYFSETQRNKGNFPGRFSGRQFSNSRSEMNVSTLELGDSALYLCASSLGTTPYQETQYFGPGTRLLVL.

This clone has only one observation. The gene calls are TRBV6-1 and TRBJ2-2, with D perhaps given as TRBD1 or TRBD2 (6 bases each). V was cut by 2 bases and J by 4 bases, with 20 bases left in between. This CDR3 spans 18 amino acids. Germline lookup yields CDR1 MNHNS and CDR2 SASEGT. The CDR3 loop reads CASSEPGIGGRTTGELFF. CDR3 DNA: TGTGCCAGCAGTGAACCCGGGATTGGGGGGCGCACCACCGGGGAGCTGTTTTTT.

This clone has just a few counts. The rearrangement links TRBV2 to TRBJ2-1, with TRBD2 identical over 7 bases. V shed 6 bases, J shed 6 bases, and the junction held 5 bases outside the gene matches. The CDR3 has 13 residues. Looked up from germline, CDR1 is SNHLY and CDR2 is FYNNEI. The CDR3 spells CASSGRPLNEQFF. CDR3 nucleotides: TGTGCCAGCAGCGGGAGGCCCCTCAATGAGCAGTTCTTC.

The V call is TRBV5-5, the J call TRBJ1-4; possibly TRBD1 for D (6 bases). The CDR3 spans 15 residues. CDR1 is SGHKS and CDR2 is YYEKEE in the germline V gene (reference sequence). V was cut by 7 bases and J by 0 bases, with 13 bases left in between. The CDR3 sequence: CASAVGGATNEKLFF. The CDR3 DNA sequence: TGTGCCAGCGCCGTGGGGGGCGCAACTAATGAAAAACTGTTTTTT.

The chain recombines TRBV6-1 with TRBJ2-7, with 8 bases lining up with TRBD1. V lost 3 bases to trimming and J lost 4 bases; unmatched junction nucleotides: 14. Germline V CDR1 and CDR2: MNHNS, SASEGT. The CDR3 consists of 17 residues. CDR3 loop: CASSEDLSGGGRYEQYF. In nucleotides, the CDR3 is TGTGCCAGCAGTGAGGACTTATCAGGGGGCGGAAGGTACGAGCAGTACTTC.

Sample share makes this clone medium-sized. The gene calls are TRBV6-1 and TRBJ1-3; D remains unclear. The CDR3 extends over 15 amino acids. Per germline, CDR1 MNHNS and CDR2 SASEGT. Trimming took off 0 bases at V and 2 bases at J, with 8 bases between the two ends. In DNA, the CDR3 is TGTGCCAGCAGTGAAGCGGAGGATACTGGAAACACCATATATTTT. Amino acids: CASSEAEDTGNTIYF.

The V gene is TRBV7-9, the J gene TRBJ2-7, with 7 nucleotides matching TRBD2. Germline V gene data show CDR1 as SEHNR and CDR2 as FQNEAQ (reference sequence). The junction had 6 bases not matched to a gene; V was cut back by 2 bases and J by 5 bases. This CDR3 region has 14 residues. CDR3 sequence reads: CASSLTGRKDEQYF. The CDR3 DNA is TGTGCCAGCAGCTTAACCGGGAGGAAGGACGAGCAGTACTTC.

The chain uses TRBV7-9 and TRBJ2-5; 8 nucleotides align to TRBD1. CDR1 and CDR2 from the germline V gene are SEHNR and FQNEAQ (reference sequence). The CDR3 sequence is 13 residues long. Trimming removed 5 bases from V and 5 bases from J; junction bases left unmatched: 4. This CDR3 is CASSATGAETQYF. CDR3 nucleotides: TGTGCCAGCAGCGCGACAGGGGCTGAGACCCAGTACTTC. Based on the CDR3 plus reference TRBV7-9 and TRBJ2-5, the full variable domain is DTGVSQNPRHKITKRGQNVTFRCDPISEHNRLYWYRQTLGQGPEFLTYFQNEAQLEKSRLLSDRFSAERPKGSFSTLEIQRTEQGDSAMYLCASSATGAETQYFGPGTRLLVL.

The rearrangement links TRBV14 to TRBJ2-1; 10 bases map to TRBD2. CDR1 is SGHDN, CDR2 FVKESK, per germline. This CDR3 contains 15 residues. Losses at the gene ends were 1 base for V and 3 bases for J; bases not matched to a gene: 0. This CDR3 is CASSQGTSGYNEQFF. In DNA, the CDR3 is TGTGCCAGCAGCCAAGGGACTAGCGGCTACAATGAGCAGTTCTTC.

The chain employs TRBV28 and TRBJ1-2, with 7 bases identical to TRBD1. V was pared by 11 bases and J by 0 bases, with 9 bases of the junction left unmatched. Germline V lookup: CDR1 MDHEN, CDR2 SYDVKM. The CDR3 consists of 14 residues. Here the CDR3 DNA reads TGTGCCGTTGGGGGGGACAGCTCTAACTATGGCTACACCTTC. Protein: CAVGGDSSNYGYTF.

The chain couples TRBV7-2 to TRBJ1-5, with D uncertain. CDR1 and CDR2 (germline): SGHTA, FQGNSA. The length of the CDR3 is 14 residues. Trimming cost V 1 base and J 2 bases, with 6 bases left between them. CDR3 coding DNA: TGTGCCAGCAGCTTAGGATTCGGCAATCAGCCCCAGCATTTT. It codes for CASSLGFGNQPQHF.

V is TRBV18 and J is TRBJ2-1; D call uncertain. Germline V gives CDR1 KGHSH, CDR2 LQKENI. V was trimmed by 2 bases and J by 6 bases, leaving 20 bases between them. The CDR3 covers 17 residues. The CDR3 sequence: CASSPAAGLTLGNEQFF. In nucleotides, the CDR3 is TGTGCCAGCTCACCAGCGGCAGGCCTAACTCTGGGCAATGAGCAGTTCTTC.

The genes are TRBV5-1 and TRBJ1-1, with a tentative D call TRBD1 (5 bases). The CDR3 extends over 12 amino acids. Germline V gene data show CDR1 as SGHRS and CDR2 as YFSETQ. The V gene lost 5 bases and the J gene lost 3 bases, with 8 bases spanning the gap. In DNA form, the CDR3 reads TGCGCCAGCAGGGGGGACGACACTGAAGCTTTCTTT. This encodes CASRGDDTEAFF.

A remark on this clone: The same CDR3 also results from other DNA sequences found in this sample. The chain is built from TRBV5-1 and TRBJ1-5; 9 nucleotides agree with TRBD1. After removal of 4 bases from V and 5 bases from J, the junction contained 4 bases not matched to a gene. Germline assignment: CDR1 SGHRS and CDR2 YFSETQ. This CDR3 is built from 14 residues. The CDR3 DNA is TGCGCCAGCAGCCCGGGACAGGGCGATCAGCCCCAGCATTTT. Translation gives CASSPGQGDQPQHF.

The chain is built from TRBV4-1 and TRBJ1-5; 8 bases align to TRBD1. Germline trimming cut 6 bases from V and 5 bases from J; bases unmatched to any gene: 3. CDR3 length: 13 amino acids. Looked up from germline, CDR1 is MGHRA and CDR2 is YSYEKL. The CDR3 DNA sequence: TGCGCCAGCAGTCCGACAGGGGATCAGCCCCAGCATTTT. This gives the protein CASSPTGDQPQHF.

The chain couples TRBV2 to TRBJ2-5, with D perhaps being TRBD1 or TRBD2 (5 bases each). With 3 bases removed from V and 2 bases from J, the gap between germline ends came to 10 bases. CDR1 is SNHLY, CDR2 FYNNEI, per germline. CDR3 length: 14 residues. CDR3 bases: TGTGCCAGCAGTGACCGGGACGCACAAGAGACCCAGTACTTC. It encodes CASSDRDAQETQYF. Based on the CDR3 plus reference TRBV2 and TRBJ2-5, the full variable domain is EPEVTQTPSHQVTQMGQEVILRCVPISNHLYFYWYRQILGQKVEFLVSFYNNEISEKSEIFDDQFSVERPDGSNFTLKIRSTKLEDSAMYFCASSDRDAQETQYFGPGTRLLVL.

The chain recombines TRBV7-8 with TRBJ2-1; 9 nucleotides align to TRBD2. CDR3 length: 15 residues. V trimming: 4 bases; J trimming: 4 bases; junction bases outside the gene matches: 5. Per germline, CDR1 SGHVS and CDR2 FQNEAQ. The CDR3 DNA reads TGTGCCAGCAGCTCGGGACTAGCACCGTACAATGAGCAGTTCTTC. Its protein product is CASSSGLAPYNEQFF.